One sample yielded the 18 T cell receptor beta chains listed below, sequenced in a study of T cell responses to AZD1222 COVID-19 vaccine. Some clones are missing from TCRdb's copy, which holds only in-frame ones; the method was immunoSEQ multiplex PCR. The sample contains 100,000 to 140,000 clones, around nine tenths of which appear only once. The sample was peripheral blood, taken on day 0 of AZD1222 vaccination. These receptors were taken from an adult in good health.

The chain employs TRBV12-3 or TRBV12-4 and TRBJ1-1; D call uncertain. Trimming took 0 bases from V and 12 from J, leaving 11 bases between them. The CDR3 contains 12 residues. CDR3 sequence reads: CASSLAWGSTFF. The CDR3 DNA sequence: TGTGCCAGCAGTTTAGCGTGGGGATCGACTTTCTTT.

The chain combines TRBV9 with TRBJ2-7; possibly TRBD2 for D (6 bases). The CDR3 runs 14 residues. Trimming stripped 0 bases from V and 6 bases from J, with 13 bases between. Germline values: CDR1 SGDLS, CDR2 YYNGEE. CDR3 sequence: CASSVGSSVGEQYF. CDR3 in DNA: TGTGCCAGCAGCGTAGGGTCTAGCGTGGGCGAGCAGTACTTC.

V is TRBV5-4 and J is TRBJ2-3; the D is unclear. Per germline, CDR1 SGHNT and CDR2 YYREEE (reference sequence). V lost 3 bases, J lost 0 bases, and 11 bases lay in between. The CDR3 covers 15 residues. The CDR3 loop is CASSSSLGSTDTQYF. The CDR3 region has the DNA TGTGCCAGCAGCTCCTCCTTAGGTAGCACAGATACGCAGTATTTT.

The chain recombines TRBV4-3 with TRBJ2-7; 7 bases fit TRBD1. J gave up 3 bases and V 2 bases, and 7 bases lay outside the gene matches. CDR3 size: 15 residues. The germline gives CDR1 LGHNA, CDR2 YSLEER. The CDR3 here is CASSQHRDRNYEQYF. CDR3 in DNA: TGCGCCAGCAGCCAACACCGGGACAGAAACTACGAGCAGTACTTC.

The chain links TRBV3-1 (or the pseudogene TRBV3-2) to TRBJ1-3; no clear D gene. Germline CDR1 reads LGHDT; CDR2 reads YNNKEL (reference sequence). Trimming shortened V by 7 bases and J by 1 base, and 11 bases separated the two germline ends. CDR3 size: 14 residues. This CDR3 is CASTPPGSGNTIYF. CDR3 nucleotides: TGTGCCAGCACCCCCCCGGGTTCTGGAAACACCATATATTTT.

This chain connects TRBV6-5 to TRBJ2-7; TRBD1 is a possible D gene (6 bases). There are 14 residues in the CDR3. Germline values: CDR1 MNHEY, CDR2 SVGAGI. Trimming stripped 5 bases from V and 4 bases from J, with 15 bases between. The CDR3 DNA reads TGTGCCAGCAGTCCGACAGGACCCCGGTACGAGCAGTACTTC. This gives the protein CASSPTGPRYEQYF.

The J gene is TRBJ2-1, the V gene TRBV12-5; TRBD1 aligns across 7 bases. This CDR3 has 15 amino acids. V was pared by 6 bases and J by 6 bases, with 11 bases of the junction left unmatched. The germline V gene encodes CDR1 LGHNT and CDR2 FRNRAP. The CDR3, as DNA: TGTGCTAGTGGACCCTTAACCCGGGACAGCAATGAGCAGTTCTTC. This codes for CASGPLTRDSNEQFF.

The chain employs TRBV6-5 and TRBJ1-3; D is ambiguous. CDR1 and CDR2 (germline): MNHEY, SVGAGI. Trimming removed 8 bases at V and 0 bases at J, with 11 bases between. CDR3 size: 14 residues. CDR3: CASESLTSGNTIYF. For the CDR3, the DNA is TGTGCCAGCGAGTCACTGACCTCTGGAAACACCATATATTTT.

This clone was detected a few times. The chain combines TRBV6-6 with TRBJ1-6, with D unresolved. V lost 6 bases and J 10 bases, leaving 16 bases between the germline ends. CDR1 is MNHNY and CDR2 is SVGAGI in the germline V gene (reference sequence). This CDR3 has 14 residues. CDR3 protein: CASSPVGGGSPLHF. For the CDR3, the DNA is TGTGCCAGCAGCCCCGTGGGAGGCGGATCACCCCTCCACTTT.

This chain connects TRBV18 to TRBJ2-2, with D possibly TRBD2 on 5 matching bases. Looked up from germline, CDR1 is KGHSH and CDR2 is LQKENI. This CDR3 contains 20 residues. Trimming stripped 5 bases from V and 0 bases from J, with 25 bases between. The CDR3 region has the DNA TGTGCCAGCTCAATCGGGGTGGAATCGATCCCTTACGCGAACACCGGGGAGCTGTTTTTT. Its translation is CASSIGVESIPYANTGELFF.

The chain couples TRBV7-2 to TRBJ2-1, with D uncertain. The CDR3 sequence is 11 residues long. Trimming pared 2 bases from V and 7 bases from J, leaving 3 bases between. In germline, CDR1 is SGHTA, CDR2 FQGNSA. CDR3 in DNA: TGTGCCAGCAGCTTACGGAATGAGCAGTTCTTC. Translated, it gives CASSLRNEQFF.

The rearrangement links TRBV6-5 to TRBJ2-7; D may be TRBD1 or TRBD2 (5 bases each). Trimming took off 4 bases at V and 3 bases at J, with 10 bases between the two ends. The CDR3 contains 13 residues. Germline V gene lookup returns CDR1 MNHEY and CDR2 SVGAGI. The CDR3 region has the DNA TGTGCCAGCAGTTGGGACGGAGACTACGAGCAGTACTTC. Translation gives CASSWDGDYEQYF.

The chain links TRBV10-3 to TRBJ1-1; 9 nucleotides match TRBD1. CDR3 size: 18 residues. The ends lost 4 bases at V and 1 base at J; junction bases unmatched: 13. The germline V gene has CDR1 ENHRY and CDR2 SYGVKD. CDR3 nucleotide sequence: TGTGCCATCAGTGCCTCCGGGACAGGGATTGGAAAGAACACTGAAGCTTTCTTT. Amino acid sequence: CAISASGTGIGKNTEAFF.

This clone was seen a single time. The chain links TRBV12-5 to TRBJ1-1, with D possibly matching TRBD1 (5 bases). CDR1 and CDR2 (germline): LGHNT, FRNRAP. The CDR3 has 13 amino acids. The V end lost 7 bases, the J end lost 4 bases, and 13 bases lay between the germline ends. For the CDR3, the DNA is TGTGCTAGTGCCCACGGGGGGGGCACTGAAGCTTTCTTT. Encoded protein: CASAHGGGTEAFF.

The J gene is TRBJ1-6, the V gene TRBV30; no definite D call. The length of the CDR3 is 14 residues. Trimming left V 4 bases short and J 7 bases short, with 14 bases between. The germline V gene encodes CDR1 GTSNPN and CDR2 SVGIG (reference sequence). CDR3 sequence: CAWKMGNGNSPLHF. In nucleotides, the CDR3 is TGTGCCTGGAAAATGGGTAACGGGAATTCACCCCTCCACTTT.

The V call is TRBV19, the J call TRBJ2-3, with D tentatively TRBD1 (6 bases). CDR3 length: 13 amino acids. The V and J ends lost 8 bases and 3 bases respectively, with 12 bases between them. CDR1 LNHDA and CDR2 SQIVND come from the germline V gene (reference sequence). This chain's CDR3 is CASSNRDTDTQYF. CDR3 DNA: TGTGCCAGTTCGAACAGGGATACAGATACGCAGTATTTT.

The chain uses TRBV5-8 and TRBJ2-7; D possibly corresponds to TRBD1 (6 bases). Germline V gene data show CDR1 as SGHTS and CDR2 as YDEGEE. V lost 3 bases and J lost 6, with 13 bases in between. The CDR3 covers 13 residues. CDR3 in DNA: TGTGCCAGCAGCTGGGACATAAACGGCGAGCAGTACTTC. As protein: CASSWDINGEQYF.

V gene TRBV20-1 combines with J gene TRBJ2-3; D may be TRBD2 (5 bases). Trimming removed 3 bases at V and 1 base at J, with 14 bases between. Germline V lookup: CDR1 DFQATT, CDR2 SNEGSKA (reference sequence). This CDR3 is built from 15 residues. This CDR3 is CSASRESRRTDTQYF. The CDR3 bases are TGCAGTGCTAGTAGGGAGTCGCGTCGCACAGATACGCAGTATTTT.